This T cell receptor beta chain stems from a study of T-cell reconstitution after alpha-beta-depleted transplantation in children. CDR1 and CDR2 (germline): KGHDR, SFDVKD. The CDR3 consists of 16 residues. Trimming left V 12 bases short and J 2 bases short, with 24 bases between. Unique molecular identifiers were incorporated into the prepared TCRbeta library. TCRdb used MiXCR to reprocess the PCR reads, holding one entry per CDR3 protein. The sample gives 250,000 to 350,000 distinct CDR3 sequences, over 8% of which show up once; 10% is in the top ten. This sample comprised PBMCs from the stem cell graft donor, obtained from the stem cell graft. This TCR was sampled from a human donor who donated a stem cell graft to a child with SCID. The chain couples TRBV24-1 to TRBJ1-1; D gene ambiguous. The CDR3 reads CASVRRAHARNTEAFF. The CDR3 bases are TGTGCCTCCGTCCGGCGGGCGCATGCTAGAAACACTGAAGCTTTCTTT.